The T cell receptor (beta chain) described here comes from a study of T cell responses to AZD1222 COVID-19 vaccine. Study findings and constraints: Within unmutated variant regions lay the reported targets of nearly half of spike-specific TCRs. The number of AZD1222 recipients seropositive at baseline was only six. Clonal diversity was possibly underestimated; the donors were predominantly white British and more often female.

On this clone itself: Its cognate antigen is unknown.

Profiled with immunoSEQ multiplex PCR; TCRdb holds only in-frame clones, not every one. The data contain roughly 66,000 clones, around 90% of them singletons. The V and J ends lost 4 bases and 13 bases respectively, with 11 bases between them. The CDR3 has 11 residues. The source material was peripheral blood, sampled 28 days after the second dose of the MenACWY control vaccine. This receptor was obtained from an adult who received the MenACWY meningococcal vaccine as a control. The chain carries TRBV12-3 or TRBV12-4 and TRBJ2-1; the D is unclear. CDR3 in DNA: TGTGCCAGCAGTTCGCCCCCACTTCAGTTCTTC. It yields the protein CASSSPPLQFF.